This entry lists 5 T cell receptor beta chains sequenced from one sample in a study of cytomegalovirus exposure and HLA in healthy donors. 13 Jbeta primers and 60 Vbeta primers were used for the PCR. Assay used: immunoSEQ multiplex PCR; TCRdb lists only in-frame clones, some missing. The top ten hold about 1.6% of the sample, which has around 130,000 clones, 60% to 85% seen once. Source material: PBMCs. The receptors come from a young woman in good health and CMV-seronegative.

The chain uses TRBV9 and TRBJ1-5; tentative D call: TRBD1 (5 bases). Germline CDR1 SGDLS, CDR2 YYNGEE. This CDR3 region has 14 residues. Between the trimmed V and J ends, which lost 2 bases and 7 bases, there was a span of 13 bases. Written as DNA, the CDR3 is TGTGCCAGCAGCGTGACGGGGGGAAGCCAGCCCCAGCATTTT. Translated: CASSVTGGSQPQHF.

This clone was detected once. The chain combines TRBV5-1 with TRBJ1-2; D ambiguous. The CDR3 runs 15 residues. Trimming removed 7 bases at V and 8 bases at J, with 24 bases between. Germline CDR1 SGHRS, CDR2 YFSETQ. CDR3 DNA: TGCGCCAGCGGCCCCGTCGGAGGCTTGGGATCCGGCTACACCTTC. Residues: CASGPVGGLGSGYTF.

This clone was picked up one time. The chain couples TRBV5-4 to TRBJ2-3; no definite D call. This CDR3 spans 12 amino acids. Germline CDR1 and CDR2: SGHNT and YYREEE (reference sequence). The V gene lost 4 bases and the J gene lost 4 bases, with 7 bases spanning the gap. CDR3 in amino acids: CASSAISDTQYF. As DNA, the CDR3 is TGTGCCAGCAGCGCGATTTCAGATACGCAGTATTTT.

CDR3 in DNA: TGTGCCTGGAGGGAACTGAGGACAGGGATTCCCGGCGCCGGGGAGCTGTTTTTT. Translation: CAWRELRTGIPGAGELFF. The rearrangement joins TRBV30 to TRBJ2-2; 8 bases are shared with TRBD1. Germline V gene data show CDR1 as GTSNPN and CDR2 as SVGIG (reference sequence). The J segment lost 6 bases and the V segment lost 3 bases, leaving 18 bases of the junction unmatched. The CDR3 spans 18 residues.

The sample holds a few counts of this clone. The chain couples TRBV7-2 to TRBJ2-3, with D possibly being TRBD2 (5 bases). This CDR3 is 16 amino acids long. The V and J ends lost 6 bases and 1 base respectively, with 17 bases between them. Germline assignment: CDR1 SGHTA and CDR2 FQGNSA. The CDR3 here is CASSLEGVRGTDTQYF. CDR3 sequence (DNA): TGTGCCAGCAGTCTCGAGGGCGTTCGAGGCACAGATACGCAGTATTTT.